This T cell receptor beta chain emerged from a study of T cell repertoires in cytomegalovirus infection (dated by TCRdb to between 2018 and 2020). Context from the whole study: Because public TCR beta signatures pointed to carriage of CMV infection together with the matching HLA type, the HLA type of each donor mattered for the analysis. General findings and caveats noted by the study authors: The ex vivo response was dominated by HLA-C-restricted CMV-specific TCR beta clonotypes, and the single most frequent clonotype in two of eight donors was supplied by these HLA-C-restricted clonotypes. In both this cohort and an independent roughly 350-donor cohort, the cumulative frequency of public TCR beta family members distinguished carriers of CMV infection plus the relevant HLA type.

TCRdb shows the sequencer as Illumina HiSeq 1500. TCRdb reprocessed the public reads (quality trimming at Q25 with fastp, clone calling with MiXCR) and kept in-frame beta chains. Under each unique CDR3 protein, matching rows form one entry showing the most common genes and DNA. This sample gives roughly 630,000 distinct CDR3 sequences in total; roughly a quarter of them show up just once. Jointly, the top ten make up approximately 8.2% of the sample. This clonotype was detected ten times or more. The antigen it binds to is not known. Base qualities are not provided; no much larger clone lies one nucleotide away. This TCR derives from a human donor in good health (CMV status not recorded). Some clones in this sample may be carry-over from other donors' samples. The sample comprised CD8+ T cells from PBMCs.

The nucleotides read TGTGCCAGCAGCTTGGCATCCCAAGAGACCCAGTACTTC. It is translated as CASSLASQETQYF. The rearrangement combines TRBV7-3 with TRBJ2-5; the D gene identity is not certain. From the cysteine up to the phenylalanine, the CDR3 has a length of 13 residues. Just the 39-base CDR3 DNA is kept, in frame starting at base 1. The germline V gene encodes CDR1 SGHTA and CDR2 FQGTGA. V is reduced by 3 bases and J by 1 base, leaving a spacing of 6 bases between them. The full variable domain, completed from the reference TRBV7-3 and TRBJ2-5 proteins outside the CDR3, reads GAGVSQTPSNKVTEKGKYVELRCDPISGHTALYWYRQSLGQGPEFLIYFQGTGAADDSGLPNDRFFAVRPEGSVSTLKIQRTERGDSAVYLCASSLASQETQYFGPGTRLLVL.